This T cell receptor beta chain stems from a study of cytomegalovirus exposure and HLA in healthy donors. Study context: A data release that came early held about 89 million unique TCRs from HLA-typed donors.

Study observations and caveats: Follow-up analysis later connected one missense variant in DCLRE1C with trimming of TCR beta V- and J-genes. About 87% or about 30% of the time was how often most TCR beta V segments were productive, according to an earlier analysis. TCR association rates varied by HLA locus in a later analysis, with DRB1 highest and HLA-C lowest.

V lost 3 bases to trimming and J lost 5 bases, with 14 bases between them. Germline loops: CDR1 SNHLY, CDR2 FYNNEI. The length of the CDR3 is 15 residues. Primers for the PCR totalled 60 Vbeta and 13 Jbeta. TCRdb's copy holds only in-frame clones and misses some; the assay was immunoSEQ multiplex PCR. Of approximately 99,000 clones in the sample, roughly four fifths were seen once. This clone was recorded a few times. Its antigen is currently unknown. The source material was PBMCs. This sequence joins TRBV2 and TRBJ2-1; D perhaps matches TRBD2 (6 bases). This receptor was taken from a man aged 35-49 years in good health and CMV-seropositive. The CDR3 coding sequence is TGTGCCAGCAGTGACCGGCGGGGCCGTCACAATGAGCAGTTCTTC. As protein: CASSDRRGRHNEQFF.